The source of this T cell receptor beta chain is a study of blood T cells in healthy people across ages (dated by TCRdb to about 2015). About the study as a whole: In model experiments, template switching captured roughly one uniquely barcoded TCR beta cDNA molecule for every two T cells. The study measured age-related changes in TCR beta repertoire diversity using deep sequencing normalized with unique cDNA molecular identifiers. To avoid experimental bias, donors of different ages were randomly spread across the sequencing lanes. Two additional independent replicas of 1 million unique cDNA reads from the same blood draw were analyzed for two donors (one aged 18 to 30 and one aged 80 or older). Four age groups were formed from the donors: young (average roughly 15 years), middle-aged (around 37), aged (roughly 58) and long-lived (around 80).

Systemically healthy Caucasian individuals from Russia, around 38 in total and aged about 6 to 100 years, were included as donors. Each donor gave 9.5 to 10 milliliters of peripheral blood, drawn into EDTA-treated Vacutainer tubes. Ficoll-Paque density-gradient centrifugation was used to isolate PBMCs, with at least 6.5 million per sample. Trizol reagent was used to extract total RNA from PBMCs, with at least 6 micrograms per sample. Naive CD45RAhigh/CD27high T cell percentages were measured by flow cytometry on a PBMC aliquot from every donor. The table lists this clonotype with a few counts. Its antigen specificity is not known. The sample holds no much larger clone one base away, and base qualities are not on file. The full study reports these points: Since profiling was done on bulk unsorted PBMCs, naive and antigen-experienced compartments could not be conclusively compared. Estimates of total diversity based on one million sequenced T cells were regarded as lower bounds and as underestimates. Compared with the aged group, more naive CD4+ T cells, fewer expanded clones and increased TCR diversity were shown by the long-lived group, suggesting age selection. The CMV infection status of donors was not known, potentially confounding age-related changes in expanded clonotypes. The percentage of naive T cells measured by flow cytometry correlated strongly with observed TCR beta diversity. Observed TCR beta diversity per million T cells fell roughly linearly with age, and a significant reduction was already apparent by age roughly 40.

Library prep was done by 5' RACE. Sequencing used an Illumina HiSeq 2500. A second roughly 7 to 11 cycle PCR used a sample-barcoded 5' primer and a J-beta primer mix. Each TCR beta cDNA molecule received a unique molecular identifier from a template-switch 5' adaptor carrying 12 random nucleotides. At least 2.5 million CDR3-containing paired-end reads were obtained from each sample. The Mint cDNA synthesis kit, primed by a TRBC-specific oligonucleotide, was used to synthesize first-strand cDNA from all RNA. All cDNA was treated with uracil-DNA glycosylase and then went through a first 18-cycle PCR with the universal primers M1SS and BC2_uni_R. The authors' pipeline ran thus. Each sample was normalized by randomly selecting 1 million high-quality reads, each carrying a distinct molecular identifier. Reads with shared molecular identifiers were discarded instead of being binned into consensus sequences. CDR3 identification, clonotype clustering and error correction used MiTCR with a Q25 quality threshold and the strictest error-elimination algorithm. Lower-bound total TCR beta diversity was estimated with a nonparametric unseen species model using Euler transformation. TCRdb cleaned the public reads at Q25 with fastp, built clones with MiXCR and kept in-frame beta chains. Each CDR3 protein gets just one entry, which takes the most common genes and DNA from the rows behind it. These V and J calls rely on TCRdb rather than the paper's analysis. The sample table holds about 1,500,000 distinct CDR3 sequences, of which approximately 40% were seen once. The ten most abundant clones make up 6.5% to 10% of the sample.

Reading the germline V gene gives CDR1 MGHRA and CDR2 YSYEKL. V sheds 4 bases and J sheds 6 bases, leaving 16 bases between their ends. The CDR3 has 15 amino acids, counting the end cysteine and phenylalanine. Only CDR3 DNA remains: 45 bases, in frame from the first base. The sample was blood. The sequence links TRBV4-1 to TRBJ1-5; TRBD1 could be the D gene, as 5 bases match. This sequence was found in a woman between 18 and 29 years old in good health. The DNA sequence is as follows: TGCGCCAGCAGCCTGGGCAGCAGTGGGGGTCAGCCCCAGCATTTT. Translated, this gives CASSLGSSGGQPQHF.